These 28 T cell receptor beta chains were sequenced from one sample in a study of response to subunit inactivated influenza vaccine. Each CDR3 protein gets one entry after TCRdb re-called the RT-PCR reads with MiXCR. The sample has about 500,000 distinct CDR3 sequences, 15% to 20% seen once. This specimen consisted of CD4+ T cells sorted from PBMCs, obtained around 25 months after vaccination. Receptors were obtained from a man aged 45-69 years who received an inactivated influenza vaccine.

The chain carries TRBV10-3 and TRBJ2-7; 10 bases map to TRBD1. This CDR3 contains 13 residues. Germline trimming cut 6 bases from V and 6 bases from J; bases unmatched to any gene: 5. The germline gives CDR1 ENHRY, CDR2 SYGVKD. CDR3 sequence reads: CAISPGQGIEQYF. Here the CDR3 DNA reads TGTGCCATCAGCCCGGGACAGGGGATCGAGCAGTACTTC.

The rearrangement uses TRBV7-2 and TRBJ2-2, with D uncertain. The CDR3 runs to 16 residues. CDR1 and CDR2 (germline): SGHTA, FQGNSA. With 5 bases removed from V and 0 bases from J, the gap between germline ends came to 13 bases. The CDR3 spells CASSPWTSSNTGELFF. CDR3 bases: TGTGCCAGCAGCCCGTGGACGAGCTCGAACACCGGGGAGCTGTTTTTT. Combining the CDR3 with reference TRBV7-2 and TRBJ2-2 gives the whole variable domain GAGVSQSPSNKVTEKGKDVELRCDPISGHTALYWYRQSLGQGLEFLIYFQGNSAPDKSGLPSDRFSAERTGGSVSTLTIQRTQQEDSAVYLCASSPWTSSNTGELFFGEGSRLTVL.

The rearrangement uses TRBV3-1 and TRBJ2-3, with TRBD2 identical over 7 bases. The CDR3 spans 15 residues. Trimming at V came to 1 base and at J to 5 bases, leaving 6 bases not matched to a gene. Looked up from germline, CDR1 is LGHDT and CDR2 is YNNKEL (reference sequence). The CDR3, as DNA: TGTGCCAGCAGCCAAGCGTACTGGGGGGGAGATACGCAGTATTTT. Amino acid sequence: CASSQAYWGGDTQYF.

The chain couples TRBV6-5 to TRBJ2-3; weak D call: TRBD2 (5 bases). The germline V gene has CDR1 MNHEY and CDR2 SVGAGI. The V gene lost 6 bases and the J gene lost 7 bases, with 11 bases spanning the gap. The CDR3 has 12 amino acids. The CDR3 DNA reads as TGTGCCAGCAGCCGAGGGTCCTATACGCAGTATTTT. This translates into CASSRGSYTQYF.

This clonotype was found a few times. This chain uses TRBV27 with TRBJ1-1, with TRBD1 matching 7 bases. This CDR3 has 14 residues. Germline V gene data show CDR1 as MNHEY and CDR2 as SMNVEV (reference sequence). V dropped 8 bases and J dropped 5; count of bases not matched to a gene: 11. The CDR3: CASVRQGTNTEAFF. Written as DNA, the CDR3 is TGTGCCAGCGTCCGACAGGGAACGAATACTGAAGCTTTCTTT.

This clonotype was counted between two and nine times. The V and J genes are TRBV3-1 and TRBJ2-7; D is tentatively TRBD1 or TRBD2 (5 bases each). The germline V gene encodes CDR1 LGHDT and CDR2 YNNKEL (reference sequence). The CDR3 totals 12 residues. The germline V and J ends were trimmed by 3 bases and 6 bases, with 9 bases remaining between them. CDR3 protein: CASSHGDAEQYF. As DNA, the CDR3 is TGTGCCAGCAGCCATGGGGACGCCGAGCAGTACTTC.

The rearrangement uses TRBV20-1 and TRBJ2-3, with D uncertain. Germline-derived CDR1 and CDR2 are DFQATT and SNEGSKA (reference sequence). This CDR3 is 11 amino acids long. The V gene lost 4 bases and the J gene lost 4 bases, with 6 bases spanning the gap. The CDR3 protein is CSAKISDTQYF. The CDR3 coding sequence is TGCAGTGCTAAGATCTCAGATACGCAGTATTTT.

The J gene is TRBJ1-5, the V gene TRBV24-1; 10 positions agree with TRBD1. This CDR3 has 16 residues. The junction had 5 bases not matched to a gene; V was cut back by 3 bases and J by 4 bases. CDR1 and CDR2 (germline): KGHDR, SFDVKD. DNA of the CDR3: TGTGCCACCAGTGATGCGACAGGGGGCGGGAATCAGCCCCAGCATTTT. Translated, it gives CATSDATGGGNQPQHF.

V and J are TRBV15 and TRBJ2-7; possibly TRBD2 for D (7 bases). V was cut by 0 bases and J by 2 bases, with 11 bases left in between. The CDR3 spans 15 residues. Germline CDR1 is LNHNV and CDR2 is YYDKDF (reference sequence). CDR3 DNA: TGTGCCACCAGCAGAGAAGGGGGGGGGACCTACGAGCAGTACTTC. Translating gives CATSREGGGTYEQYF.

This clonotype has a handful of counts. The chain employs TRBV5-8 and TRBJ2-2, with D possibly being TRBD1 (6 bases). The CDR3 runs to 13 residues. Germline lookup yields CDR1 SGHTS and CDR2 YDEGEE. Trimming left V 4 bases short and J 6 bases short, with 10 bases between. This CDR3 is CASSPNRAGELFF. CDR3 DNA sequence: TGTGCCAGCAGCCCCAACAGGGCCGGGGAGCTGTTTTTT.

J is TRBJ2-1 and V is TRBV20-1, with 11 bases fitting TRBD2. Germline assignment: CDR1 DFQATT and CDR2 SNEGSKA (reference sequence). V trimming: 4 bases; J trimming: 2 bases; junction bases outside the gene matches: 1. The CDR3 spans 14 residues. The CDR3 DNA reads as TGCAGTGCTATTAGCGGGGGGGCCTACAATGAGCAGTTCTTC. Translated, it gives CSAISGGAYNEQFF.

The table lists this clonotype with a few counts. The chain uses TRBV20-1 and TRBJ2-1, with D unresolved. The ends were cut back, 4 bases at V and 5 bases at J, with 3 bases in the middle. Germline values: CDR1 DFQATT, CDR2 SNEGSKA (reference sequence). The CDR3 has 10 amino acids. CDR3 DNA sequence: TGCAGTGCTATGGACAATGAGCAGTTCTTC. Translating it yields CSAMDNEQFF.

This chain connects TRBV20-1 to TRBJ2-1, with a possible D match to TRBD2 (7 bases). The CDR3 covers 14 residues. Per germline, CDR1 DFQATT and CDR2 SNEGSKA (reference sequence). The V gene lost 3 bases and the J gene lost 3 bases, with 12 bases spanning the gap. The CDR3 nucleotides read TGCAGTGCTAGGACGGGGGGCCGCTACAATGAGCAGTTCTTC. Residues: CSARTGGRYNEQFF.

The gene calls are TRBV4-2 and TRBJ2-2, with D possibly TRBD2 on 6 matching bases. The CDR3 loop spans 15 amino acids. Germline CDR1 and CDR2: LGHNA and YNFKEQ. The V and J ends lost 1 base and 4 bases respectively, with 10 bases between them. CDR3 sequence reads: CASSQARGPTGELFF. The CDR3 DNA reads as TGTGCCAGCAGCCAAGCGCGGGGCCCCACCGGGGAGCTGTTTTTT.

The sample holds one count of this clonotype. V gene TRBV7-2 combines with J gene TRBJ2-3, with TRBD2 as a possible D gene (5 bases). Germline loops: CDR1 SGHTA, CDR2 FQGNSA. The ends were cut back, 6 bases at V and 6 bases at J, with 13 bases in the middle. The CDR3 is 13 residues long. The CDR3 DNA reads TGTGCCAGCAGGGTTAGCGACTACGATACGCAGTATTTT. Amino acids: CASRVSDYDTQYF.

The rearrangement joins TRBV6-1 to TRBJ2-2; possibly TRBD1 for D (6 bases). The V and J ends lost 6 bases and 0 bases respectively, with 14 bases between them. This CDR3 has 16 amino acids. Germline V CDR1 and CDR2: MNHNS, SASEGT. The CDR3 DNA is TGTGCCAGCAGGAAGACAGGAGCTACGAACACCGGGGAGCTGTTTTTT. Translated: CASRKTGATNTGELFF.

This rearrangement joins TRBV3-1 to TRBJ2-3, with D perhaps TRBD1 or TRBD2 (6 bases each). CDR1 and CDR2 (germline): LGHDT, YNNKEL (reference sequence). V gave up 0 bases and J gave up 3 bases, with 13 bases separating them. The CDR3 is 16 residues long. CDR3 sequence reads: CASSQDRGGGTDTQYF. Here the CDR3 DNA reads TGTGCCAGCAGCCAAGACAGGGGAGGAGGGACAGATACGCAGTATTTT.

This clonotype was seen at least ten times. The CDR3 spells CASSVGQSIRSPLHF. DNA of the CDR3: TGTGCCAGCAGCGTAGGCCAATCGATTCGTTCACCCCTCCACTTT. The chain combines TRBV9 with TRBJ1-6; D unclear. V lost 0 bases and J 9 bases, leaving 13 bases between the germline ends. The germline V gene has CDR1 SGDLS and CDR2 YYNGEE. The CDR3 covers 15 residues.

The CDR3 DNA is TGCAGTGCCGGGACTAGCGGGGTCGAGCAGTACTTC. It codes for CSAGTSGVEQYF. The V call is TRBV20-1, the J call TRBJ2-7, with TRBD2 identical over 13 bases. Germline V lookup: CDR1 DFQATT, CDR2 SNEGSKA (reference sequence). Trimming at V came to 6 bases and at J to 6 bases, leaving 2 bases not matched to a gene. CDR3 length equals 12 residues.

This clonotype was picked up a small number of times. This chain links TRBV5-1 with TRBJ1-4, with D maybe TRBD1 (6 bases). This CDR3 is built from 14 residues. The V gene lost 3 bases and the J gene lost 6 bases, with 12 bases spanning the gap. The germline V gene encodes CDR1 SGHRS and CDR2 YFSETQ. The CDR3: CASSWGRGDEKLFF. The DNA for the CDR3 is TGCGCCAGCAGCTGGGGTAGGGGGGATGAAAAACTGTTTTTT.

The V call is TRBV29-1, the J call TRBJ2-2; D possibly corresponds to TRBD1 (6 bases). Trimming removed 7 bases at V and 5 bases at J, with 14 bases between. CDR3 length: 13 amino acids. CDR1 is SQVTM and CDR2 is ANQGSEA in the germline V gene. The CDR3 nucleotides read TGCAGCGGACGACAGGTTGGGACCGGGGAGCTGTTTTTT. Translated, it gives CSGRQVGTGELFF.

This clonotype was picked up many times. This chain connects TRBV9 to TRBJ2-7; D might be TRBD2 (6 bases). Germline V lookup: CDR1 SGDLS, CDR2 YYNGEE. Trimming stripped 0 bases from V and 3 bases from J, with 10 bases between. This CDR3 contains 14 residues. The CDR3 DNA reads as TGTGCCAGCAGCGTAGGGTGGGGGGTCTACGAGCAGTACTTC. Translation: CASSVGWGVYEQYF.

The CDR3 DNA reads TGTGCCAGCTCACCGAACAGGGGAGGCTACAATGAGCAGTTCTTC. This encodes CASSPNRGGYNEQFF. The J gene is TRBJ2-1, the V gene TRBV18; the D gene is possibly TRBD1 (7 bases). Germline values: CDR1 KGHSH, CDR2 LQKENI. CDR3 size: 15 residues. Deletions cut 3 bases from V and 3 bases from J, with 12 bases between.

The genes are TRBV29-1 and TRBJ2-7, with D possibly matching TRBD2 (5 bases). The CDR3 is 12 residues long. From germline, CDR1 is SQVTM and CDR2 ANQGSEA. Deletions cut 4 bases from V and 2 bases from J, with 9 bases between. The CDR3 bases are TGCAGCGTTGTCGGGGTTACCTACGAGCAGTACTTC. It is translated as CSVVGVTYEQYF.

This clonotype was picked up a small number of times. The CDR3 sequence: CASSLSGGIQYF. Written as DNA, the CDR3 is TGTGCCAGCAGCTTATCGGGCGGCATACAGTACTTC. The J gene is TRBJ2-4, the V gene TRBV7-9; D unclear. This CDR3 is built from 12 residues. Germline V gene lookup returns CDR1 SEHNR and CDR2 FQNEAQ (reference sequence). Trimming cost V 2 bases and J 13 bases, with 12 bases left between them.

The chain has TRBV7-6 and TRBJ1-6; D unresolved. This CDR3 region has 15 residues. CDR1 SGHVS and CDR2 FNYEAQ come from the germline V gene. The V and J ends lost 3 bases and 12 bases respectively, with 18 bases between them. The CDR3 protein is CASSFSPNAKEPLHF. For the CDR3, the DNA is TGTGCCAGCAGCTTCTCCCCAAACGCCAAAGAACCCCTCCACTTT.

This clonotype was picked up a small number of times. V usage is TRBV20-1 and J usage is TRBJ2-7; 8 bases map to TRBD1. Trimming took 1 base from V and 5 from J; bases not matched to a gene: 4. The germline CDR1 and CDR2 sequences are DFQATT and SNEGSKA (reference sequence). The CDR3 totals 13 residues. The CDR3 DNA follows: TGCAGTGCTAGAGGGACAGGGAACCACGAGCAGTACTTC. Its translation: CSARGTGNHEQYF.

This clonotype was detected once. The chain couples TRBV6-2 or TRBV6-3 to TRBJ2-1; 7 bases are shared with TRBD2. The trim removed 6 bases at V and 7 bases at J, leaving 15 bases unmatched. Germline assignment: CDR1 MNHEY and CDR2 SVGEGT. The CDR3 extends over 16 amino acids. Written as DNA, the CDR3 is TGTGCCAGCAGAACCGGAGCTTTTATGCGGGGGAATGAGCAGTTCTTC. Translating gives CASRTGAFMRGNEQFF.